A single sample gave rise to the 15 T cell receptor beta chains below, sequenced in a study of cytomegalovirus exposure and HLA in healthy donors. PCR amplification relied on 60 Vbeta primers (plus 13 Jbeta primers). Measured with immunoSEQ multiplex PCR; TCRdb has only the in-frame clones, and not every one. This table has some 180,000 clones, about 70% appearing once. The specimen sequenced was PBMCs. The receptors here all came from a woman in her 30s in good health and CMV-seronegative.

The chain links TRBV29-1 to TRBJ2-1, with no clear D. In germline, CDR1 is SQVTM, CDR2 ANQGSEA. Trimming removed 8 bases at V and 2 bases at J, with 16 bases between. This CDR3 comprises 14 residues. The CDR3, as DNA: TGCAGCTCTCATCCCACCTATACCTACAATGAGCAGTTCTTC. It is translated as CSSHPTYTYNEQFF.

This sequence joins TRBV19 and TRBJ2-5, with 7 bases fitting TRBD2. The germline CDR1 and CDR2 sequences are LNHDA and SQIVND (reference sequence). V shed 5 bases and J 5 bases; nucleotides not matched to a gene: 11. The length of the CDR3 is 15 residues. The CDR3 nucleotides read TGTGCCAGTAGTGCCGGCGGGAGTATTGGGGAGACCCAGTACTTC. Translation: CASSAGGSIGETQYF.

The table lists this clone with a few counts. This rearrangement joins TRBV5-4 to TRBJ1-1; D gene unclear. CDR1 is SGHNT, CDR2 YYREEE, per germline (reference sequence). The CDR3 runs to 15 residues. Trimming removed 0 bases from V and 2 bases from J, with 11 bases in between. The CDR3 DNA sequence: TGTGCCAGCAGCTTGGAGCCCCAACGTAACACTGAAGCTTTCTTT. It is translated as CASSLEPQRNTEAFF. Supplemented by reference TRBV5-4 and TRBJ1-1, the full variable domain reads ETGVTQSPTHLIKTRGQQVTLRCSSQSGHNTVSWYQQALGQGPQFIFQYYREEENGRGNFPPRFSGLQFPNYSSELNVNALELDDSALYLCASSLEPQRNTEAFFGQGTRLTVV.

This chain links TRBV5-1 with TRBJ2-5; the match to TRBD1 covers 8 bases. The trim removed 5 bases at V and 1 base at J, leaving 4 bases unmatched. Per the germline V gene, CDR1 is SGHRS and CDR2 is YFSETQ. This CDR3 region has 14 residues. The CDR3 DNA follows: TGCGCCAGCAGGTTTCAGGGGGCCCAAGAGACCCAGTACTTC. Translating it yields CASRFQGAQETQYF.

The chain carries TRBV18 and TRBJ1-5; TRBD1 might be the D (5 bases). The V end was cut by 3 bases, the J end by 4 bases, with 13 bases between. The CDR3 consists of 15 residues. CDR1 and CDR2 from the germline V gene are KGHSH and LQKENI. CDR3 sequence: CASSPPDSFNQPQHF. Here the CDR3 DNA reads TGTGCCAGCTCACCTCCCGACAGTTTTAATCAGCCCCAGCATTTT. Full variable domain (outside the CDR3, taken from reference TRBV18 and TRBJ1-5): NAGVMQNPRHLVRRRGQEARLRCSPMKGHSHVYWYRQLPEEGLKFMVYLQKENIIDESGMPKERFSAEFPKEGPSILRIQQVVRGDSAAYFCASSPPDSFNQPQHFGDGTRLSIL.

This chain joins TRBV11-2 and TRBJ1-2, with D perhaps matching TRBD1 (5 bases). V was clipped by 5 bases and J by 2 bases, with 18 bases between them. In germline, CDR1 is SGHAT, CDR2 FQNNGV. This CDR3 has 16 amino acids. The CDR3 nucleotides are TGTGCCAGCAGCCCGCCGGGAGGGGCCCGAAACTATGGCTACACCTTC. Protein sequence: CASSPPGGARNYGYTF.

CDR3: CASSIQGNSNQPQHF. DNA for the CDR3: TGTGCCAGCTCAATACAGGGGAATAGCAATCAGCCCCAGCATTTT. The chain joins TRBV18 to TRBJ1-5; 7 bases agree with TRBD1. J gave up 0 bases and V 5 bases, and 4 bases lay outside the gene matches. The germline V gene has CDR1 KGHSH and CDR2 LQKENI. This CDR3 has 15 amino acids.

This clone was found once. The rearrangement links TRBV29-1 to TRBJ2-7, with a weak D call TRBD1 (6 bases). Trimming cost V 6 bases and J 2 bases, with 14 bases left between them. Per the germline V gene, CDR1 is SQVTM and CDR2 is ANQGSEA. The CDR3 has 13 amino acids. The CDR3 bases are TGCAGCGTACAGGGCCCCTTTACCTACGAGCAGTACTTC. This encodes CSVQGPFTYEQYF.

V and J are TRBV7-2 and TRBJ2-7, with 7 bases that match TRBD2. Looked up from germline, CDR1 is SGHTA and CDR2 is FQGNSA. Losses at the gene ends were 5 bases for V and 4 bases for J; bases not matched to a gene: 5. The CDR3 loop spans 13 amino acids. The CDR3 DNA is TGTGCCAGCAGCCTAGGACTAGTTTACGAGCAGTACTTC. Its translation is CASSLGLVYEQYF. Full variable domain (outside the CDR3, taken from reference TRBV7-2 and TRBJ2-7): GAGVSQSPSNKVTEKGKDVELRCDPISGHTALYWYRQSLGQGLEFLIYFQGNSAPDKSGLPSDRFSAERTGGSVSTLTIQRTQQEDSAVYLCASSLGLVYEQYFGPGTRLTVT.

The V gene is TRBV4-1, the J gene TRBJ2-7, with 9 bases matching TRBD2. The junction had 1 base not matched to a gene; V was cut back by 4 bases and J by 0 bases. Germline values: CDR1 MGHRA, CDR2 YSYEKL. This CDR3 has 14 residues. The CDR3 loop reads CASSLSGGSYEQYF. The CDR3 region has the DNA TGCGCCAGCAGCCTTAGCGGGGGCTCCTACGAGCAGTACTTC.

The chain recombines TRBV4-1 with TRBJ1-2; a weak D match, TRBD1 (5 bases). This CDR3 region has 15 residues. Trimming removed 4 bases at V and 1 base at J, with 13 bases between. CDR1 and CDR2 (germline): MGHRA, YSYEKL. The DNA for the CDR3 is TGCGCCAGCAGCCCAAAAGGGCAGGGTAACTATGGCTACACCTTC. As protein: CASSPKGQGNYGYTF.

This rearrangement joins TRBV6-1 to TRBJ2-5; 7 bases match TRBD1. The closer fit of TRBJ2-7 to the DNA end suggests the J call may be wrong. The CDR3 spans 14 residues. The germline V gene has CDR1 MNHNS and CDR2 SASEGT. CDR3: CATRFDRATYEQYF. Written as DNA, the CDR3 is TGTGCCACCCGATTCGACAGGGCTACCTACGAGCAGTACTTC.

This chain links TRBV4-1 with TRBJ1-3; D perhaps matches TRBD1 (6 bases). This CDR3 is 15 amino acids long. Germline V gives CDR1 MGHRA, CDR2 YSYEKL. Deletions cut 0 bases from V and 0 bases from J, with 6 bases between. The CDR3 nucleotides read TGCGCCAGCAGCCAAGAACAGGGCTCTGGAAACACCATATATTTT. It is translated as CASSQEQGSGNTIYF.

As DNA, the CDR3 is TGCAGTGCTAGTCCCCTAGGTGACTCGTTCTTC. This translates into CSASPLGDSFF. The chain couples TRBV20-1 to TRBJ2-1; D is unclear. The germline gives CDR1 DFQATT, CDR2 SNEGSKA (reference sequence). Trimming shortened V by 3 bases and J by 15 bases, and 15 bases separated the two germline ends. CDR3 length: 11 amino acids.

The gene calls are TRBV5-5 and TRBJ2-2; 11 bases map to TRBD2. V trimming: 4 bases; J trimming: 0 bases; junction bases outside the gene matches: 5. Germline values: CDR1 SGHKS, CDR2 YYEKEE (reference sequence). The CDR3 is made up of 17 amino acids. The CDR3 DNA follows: TGTGCCAGCAGCGCCGGGACTAGCGGAGCGAACACCGGGGAGCTGTTTTTT. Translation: CASSAGTSGANTGELFF.